Reported below is one T cell receptor beta chain. Only one count was recorded for this clone. What antigen it recognizes has not been identified. Base qualities were left out, and no much larger clone turns up one base away. The germline V gene encodes CDR1 MNHEY and CDR2 SMNVEV (reference sequence). The CDR3, from cysteine to phenylalanine, totals 12 residues. The retained sequence is limited to the CDR3, 36 bases, with the frame set at the first base. Trimming at the junction amounts to 5 bases on V and 4 bases on J, and the germline ends lie 6 bases apart. Healthy HIV-negative adults with no recently reported acute infections or vaccinations were included as donors. Every donor was a Caucasian adult residing in Nashville, Tennessee, USA. CD4+ T cells were enriched through magnetic negative selection, after which naive cells were positively selected on CD45RA and the remaining negative fraction served as the memory subset. After blood collection by leukapheresis, PBMCs were isolated using Ficoll-Histopaque density gradient centrifugation and then cryopreserved in the vapor phase of liquid nitrogen. Purity and quantity of every magnetically sorted T cell population were checked by analytical flow cytometry. Each sorted fraction had its genomic DNA isolated and then quantified by UV absorbance on a Nanodrop 2000c.

The data are from a study of shared clonotypes between healthy human individuals (dated by TCRdb to the early 2020s). Describing the broader study: A couple of women and three men aged 18 to 49 years were included in the cohort. For each donor, CD4 naive and CD4 memory were each given three plates, CD8 naive was given two plates, and CD8 memory was given one plate. Blood TCR repertoires of about 5 healthy adults were deeply sequenced to estimate repertoire size and the extent of clonotype sharing between individuals. Different laboratories and diverse techniques were used to prepare libraries and sequence TCR repertoires, to increase sequencing depth and limit assay-specific biases. Each donor's leukapheresis produced roughly between roughly 0.85 and 10 billion PBMCs.

Results the study describes overall, beyond this receptor: Pairwise subsampling indicated that sequencing depth was expected to affect the degree of clonotype sharing among donors. Sampling was restricted to blood, and TCR repertoires in tissue are likely to differ from TCR repertoires in blood. Incomplete sequencing was indicated by rarefaction of sorted-subset datasets, despite the large sequencing depth. Compared with non-shared clonotypes, the clonotypes found in all four sorted-subset donors had higher generation probabilities. The small number of donors limited the genetic and exposure-history diversity represented. Around 5% of naive CD4, 3.5% of naive CD8, 2.3% of memory CD4, and 0.35% to 0.4% of memory CD8 clonotypes were shared across several donors. Larger estimated clonotype richness was generally found for naive subsets than for memory subsets.

Using the deep immunoSEQ assay, multiplex PCR amplified TCR CDR3 regions from genomic DNA. For each cell subset, the extracted genomic DNA was distributed evenly across all wells of several immunoSEQ 96-well plates, and each plate served as one replicate. Each replicate PCR for sorted subsets received about 210 ng genomic DNA, equal to roughly 33,000 T cell genomes. The purified libraries were quantified using a Qubit 3.0 fluorometer, sized with a Bioanalyzer 2100, and then quantified again using the KAPA Library Quantification kit. A separate single-read 150-cycle Illumina NextSeq 550 flow cell was used to sequence each immunoSEQ 96-well plate. The study's processing was this. Because only junctional sequences without quality scores were contained in the immunoSEQ output, filtering matching that applied to full-length reads could not be performed. To assign V/J genes and CDR3, sequences were annotated against IMGT germline references using PyIR, a Python wrapper for IgBLAST v1.9. Any read was removed if the V/J assignment was weak (E-value above 1e-6), the CDR3 was missing, or the read contained stop codons, out-of-frame junctions, or ambiguous translated residues. A V3J clonotype was defined by an identical inferred V gene, J gene, and CDR3 amino acid sequence. Percentage overlap between repertoires was calculated by dividing the number of shared unique clonotypes by the size of the smaller repertoire. Three approaches were used to assess repertoire richness: RTK rarefaction, the Chao1 estimator, and Recon v2.1 estimates of unobserved clonotypes. For all TCRbeta clonotypes obtained by the gDNA method from a handful of donors, generation probabilities were computed with OLGA. In its TCRdb copy, this immuneACCESS table keeps in-frame sequences only and misses some clones. Where compared with another copy, unresolved V genes explain less than half of these, and the others have no known cause. V, J and clone size reflect that table, while D and trimming were determined from the DNA. For this sample the table gives 2 million to 2.5 million clones, of which roughly 95% were detected only once. The ten most abundant clones make up roughly 0.13% of the sample.

This sequence was found in a man between 18 and 35 years old in good health. The specimen sequenced was naive CD4+ T cells sorted from blood. The cell subset or site tag for this specimen amounts to: CD45RA+ positively selected. The rearrangement combines TRBV27 with TRBJ2-1; the D gene lacks a confident call. The CDR3 corresponds to CASSMTYNEQFF. The DNA reads as follows: TGTGCCAGCAGTATGACTTACAATGAGCAGTTCTTC.